This TCR beta chain was documented in a study of control samples from healthy donors and cancer patients. This table comes from immunoSEQ multiplex PCR, and its TCRdb copy is limited to in-frame clones, with some not included. This sample has approximately 100,000 clones, with approximately 81% found just once. The CDR3 runs 14 residues. V was shortened by 2 bases and J by 4 bases, with 10 bases between the two germline ends. The germline V gene encodes CDR1 SEHNR and CDR2 FQNEAQ (reference sequence). The sequenced sample was blood. The J gene is TRBJ2-3, the V gene TRBV7-9; D uncertain. This TCR came from a woman between 40 and 50 years old in good health. The CDR3 DNA reads as TGTGCCAGCAGCTTACAAGGCGGCCCAGATACGCAGTATTTT. Amino acid sequence: CASSLQGGPDTQYF. Combining the CDR3 with reference TRBV7-9 and TRBJ2-3 gives the whole variable domain DTGVSQNPRHKITKRGQNVTFRCDPISEHNRLYWYRQTLGQGPEFLTYFQNEAQLEKSRLLSDRFSAERPKGSFSTLEIQRTEQGDSAMYLCASSLQGGPDTQYFGPGTRLTVL.